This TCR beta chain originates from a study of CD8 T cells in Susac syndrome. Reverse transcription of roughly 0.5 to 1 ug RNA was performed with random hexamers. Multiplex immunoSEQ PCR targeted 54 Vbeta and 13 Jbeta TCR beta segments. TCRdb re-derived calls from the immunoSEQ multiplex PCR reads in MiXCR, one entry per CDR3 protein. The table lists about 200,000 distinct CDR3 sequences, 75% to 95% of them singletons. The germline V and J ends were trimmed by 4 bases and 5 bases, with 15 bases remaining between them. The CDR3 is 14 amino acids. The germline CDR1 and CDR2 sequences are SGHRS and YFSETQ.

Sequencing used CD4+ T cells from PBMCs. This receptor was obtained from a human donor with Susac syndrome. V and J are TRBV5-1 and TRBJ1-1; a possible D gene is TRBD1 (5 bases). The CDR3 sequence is CASSTDMMGTEAFF. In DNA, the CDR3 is TGCGCCAGCAGCACGGACATGATGGGAACTGAAGCTTTCTTT.